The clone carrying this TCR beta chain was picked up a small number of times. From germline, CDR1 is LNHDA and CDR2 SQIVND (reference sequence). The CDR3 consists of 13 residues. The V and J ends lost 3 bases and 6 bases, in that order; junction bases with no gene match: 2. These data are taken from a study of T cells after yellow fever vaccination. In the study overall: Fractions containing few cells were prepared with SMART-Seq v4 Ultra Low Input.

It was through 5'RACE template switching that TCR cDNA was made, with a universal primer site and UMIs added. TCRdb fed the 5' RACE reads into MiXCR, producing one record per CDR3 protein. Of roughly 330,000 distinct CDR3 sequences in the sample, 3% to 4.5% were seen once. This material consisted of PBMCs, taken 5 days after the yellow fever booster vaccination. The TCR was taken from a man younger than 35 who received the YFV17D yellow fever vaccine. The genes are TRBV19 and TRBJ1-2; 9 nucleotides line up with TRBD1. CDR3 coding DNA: TGTGCCAGTAGTATCCGGGACAGGGATGGCTACACCTTC. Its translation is CASSIRDRDGYTF.